This T cell receptor (beta chain) emerged from a study of blood T cell repertoires in COVID-19 (dated by TCRdb to between 2020 and 2021). Background on the whole study: The collaborator samples originated in the United States, Italy and Spain and spanned the acute and convalescent phases of COVID-19. The prospective study material was composed of cDNA or gDNA derived from T cells, B-cell-depleted T cells, or PBMCs. The dataset comprised deeply sampled blood TCRbeta repertoires from subjects exposed to, actively infected with, or recovered from COVID-19. The repertoires were released in a freely available public database meant as a resource for research on the immune response to SARS-CoV-2. The samples were drawn from two sources: the first 160 participants of the ongoing ImmuneRACE study, and approximately 1,300 subjects contributed by 6 global collaborators. The sample metadata nearly always contained a de-identified subject ID, COVID-19 status, age in years and sex. Where available, HLA class I and class II types were obtained from metadata supplied by the sample provider rather than from assay-based typing.

Points the paper makes about the study in general: The quantity of clinical and demographic metadata differed by source and by participant and was supplied without curation.

The immunoSEQ Assay, a bias-controlled multiplex PCR, was used to amplify TCRbeta CDR3 regions from genomic DNA. As for the authors' bioinformatics: The number of nucleated cells in each sample was estimated from the amplification of reference gene primers within the assay. To quantify the absolute abundance of each unique TCRbeta CDR3 rearrangement, sequence reads were collapsed and filtered. For each sample, productive Simpson clonality was calculated as the square root of Simpson's diversity index over productive rearrangements. This is the immuneACCESS table as TCRdb keeps it, with only in-frame sequences that have V and J called. A part of the clones is gone; compared with another copy, unresolved V genes explain less than half, and the rest is unexplained. D and trimming come from the DNA, and the V and J calls and clone size come from that table. The table for this sample lists about 280,000 clones; 83% of them were counted only once. The biggest ten clones account for roughly 9.4% of the sample.

Another Seattle source contributed samples from volunteer blood donors who had recovered from COVID-19. Each collaborating institution followed its own protocols to collect whole blood in K2EDTA tubes. For TCRbeta analysis, collaborators shipped samples as frozen whole blood, isolated PBMCs, or DNA extracted from either of those sample types. A remark on this clone: Its recognized antigen is unknown. No quality values exist for individual bases; no much larger clone is one base distant.

The germline V gene specifies SQVTM as CDR1 and ANQGSEA as CDR2. V loses 4 bases, J loses 5 bases, and the germline ends lie 18 bases apart. Taken from cysteine to phenylalanine, the CDR3 has 14 residues. Only the CDR3 region is kept as DNA, spanning 42 bases read in frame from base 1. Sequencing was done on a sample of peripheral blood. This receptor was obtained from a woman between 45 and 65 years old who had recovered from COVID-19. The chain links TRBV29-1 with TRBJ2-7; matching of 7 bases hints at TRBD2 as the D gene. The CDR3 amino acid sequence is: CSVGIGTGTNEQYF. In nucleotide form, the sequence is TGCAGCGTTGGCATAGGAACAGGGACTAACGAGCAGTACTTC.